This TCR beta chain was captured by sequencing in a study of blood T cell repertoires in COVID-19. Participant reports of clinical history set cohort assignment. Exposed participants encountered a COVID-19 case during the 2 weeks preceding study entry. In the source study's methods: Nucleated cell counts were estimated from reference gene primer amplification. Clones were sequenced by immunoSEQ multiplex PCR, and TCRdb holds only the in-frame ones, with some missing. That table furnishes V, J and clone size, whereas the DNA furnished D and trimming. The data show approximately 300,000 clones, about 85% seen once. Trimming cost V 5 bases and J 4 bases; bases outside gene matches: 7. The germline CDR1 and CDR2 sequences are SGHVS and FQNEAQ. This CDR3 has 14 residues.

The specimen sequenced was PBMCs or T cells enriched from blood (not recorded which). This receptor was taken from a woman under 40 who had been exposed to COVID-19. The chain employs TRBV7-8 and TRBJ1-2; TRBD1 matches 7 bases. The CDR3 reads CASSARGTVYGYTF. Here the CDR3 DNA reads TGTGCCAGCAGCGCCAGGGGGACTGTCTATGGCTACACCTTC. Full variable domain (remainder filled in from reference TRBV7-8 and TRBJ1-2): GAGVSQSPRYKVAKRGQDVALRCDPISGHVSLFWYQQALGQGPEFLTYFQNEAQLDKSGLPSDRFFAERPEGSVSTLKIQRTQQEDSAVYLCASSARGTVYGYTFGSGTRLTVV.